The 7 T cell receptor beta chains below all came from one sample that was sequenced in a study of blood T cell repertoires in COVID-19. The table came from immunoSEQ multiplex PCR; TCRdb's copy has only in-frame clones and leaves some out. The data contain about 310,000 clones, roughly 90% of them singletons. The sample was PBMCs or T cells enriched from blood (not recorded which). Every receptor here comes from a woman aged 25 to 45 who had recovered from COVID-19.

The CDR3 reads CASSLTSGRSYNEQFF. The CDR3 DNA reads TGTGCCAGCAGTCTGACTAGCGGGAGGTCCTACAATGAGCAGTTCTTC. The rearrangement uses TRBV28 and TRBJ2-1, with TRBD2 identical over 13 bases. J was trimmed by 1 base and V by 5 bases; bases with no gene match: 2. The CDR3 length is 16 residues. Germline V CDR1 and CDR2: MDHEN, SYDVKM.

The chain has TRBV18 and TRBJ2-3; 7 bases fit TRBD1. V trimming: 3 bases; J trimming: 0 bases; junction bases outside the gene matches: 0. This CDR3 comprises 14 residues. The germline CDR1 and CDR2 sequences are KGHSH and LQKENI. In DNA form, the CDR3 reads TGTGCCAGCTCACCGGGACAGAGCACAGATACGCAGTATTTT. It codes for CASSPGQSTDTQYF.

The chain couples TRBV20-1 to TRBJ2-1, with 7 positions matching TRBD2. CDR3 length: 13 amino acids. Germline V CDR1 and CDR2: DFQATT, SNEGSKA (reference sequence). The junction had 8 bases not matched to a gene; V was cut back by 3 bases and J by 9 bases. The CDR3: CSASSAGESEQFF. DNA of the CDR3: TGCAGTGCTAGTAGTGCGGGAGAAAGTGAGCAGTTCTTC.

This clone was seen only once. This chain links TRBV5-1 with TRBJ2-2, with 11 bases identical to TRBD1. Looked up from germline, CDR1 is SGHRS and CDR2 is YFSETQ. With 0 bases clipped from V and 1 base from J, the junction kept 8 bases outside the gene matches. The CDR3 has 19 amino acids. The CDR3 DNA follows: TGCGCCAGCAGCTTGGCCTTGACGGGACAGGGGGTGAACACCGGGGAGCTGTTTTTT. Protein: CASSLALTGQGVNTGELFF.

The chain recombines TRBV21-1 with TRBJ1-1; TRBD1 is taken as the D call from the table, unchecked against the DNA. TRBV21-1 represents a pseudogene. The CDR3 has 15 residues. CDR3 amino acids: CASSPRLDMNTEAFF. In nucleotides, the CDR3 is TGTGCCAGCAGCCCCCGTCTTGACATGAACACTGAAGCTTTCTTT.

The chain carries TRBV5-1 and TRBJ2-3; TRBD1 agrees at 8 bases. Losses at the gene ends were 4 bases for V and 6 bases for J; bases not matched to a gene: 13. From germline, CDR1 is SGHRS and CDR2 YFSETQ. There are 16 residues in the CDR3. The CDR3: CASSRQGAGSSDTQYF. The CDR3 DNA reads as TGCGCCAGCAGCCGTCAGGGGGCCGGTTCATCCGATACGCAGTATTTT.

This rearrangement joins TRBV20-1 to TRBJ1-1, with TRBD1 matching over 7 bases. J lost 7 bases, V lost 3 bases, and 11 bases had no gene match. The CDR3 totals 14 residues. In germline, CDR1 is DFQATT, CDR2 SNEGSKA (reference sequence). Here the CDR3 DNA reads TGCAGTGCTAGTTACAGAGACAGGGATGGTGAAGCTTTCTTT. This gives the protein CSASYRDRDGEAFF.